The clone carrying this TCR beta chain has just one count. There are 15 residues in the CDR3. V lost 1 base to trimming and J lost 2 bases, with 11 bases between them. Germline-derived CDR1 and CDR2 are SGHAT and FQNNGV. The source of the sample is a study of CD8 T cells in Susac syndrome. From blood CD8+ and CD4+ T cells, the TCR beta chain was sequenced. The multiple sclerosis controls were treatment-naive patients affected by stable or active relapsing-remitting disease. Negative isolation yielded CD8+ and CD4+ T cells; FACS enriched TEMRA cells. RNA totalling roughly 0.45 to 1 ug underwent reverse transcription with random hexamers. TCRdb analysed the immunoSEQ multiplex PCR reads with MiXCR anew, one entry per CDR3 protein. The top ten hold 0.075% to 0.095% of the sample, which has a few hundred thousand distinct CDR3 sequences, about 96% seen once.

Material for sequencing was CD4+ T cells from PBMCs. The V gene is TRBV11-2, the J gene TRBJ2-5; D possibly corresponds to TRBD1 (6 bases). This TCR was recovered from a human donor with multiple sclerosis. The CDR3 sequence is CASSLGTGLQETQYF. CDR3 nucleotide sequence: TGTGCCAGCAGCTTAGGCACAGGGTTACAAGAGACCCAGTACTTC.